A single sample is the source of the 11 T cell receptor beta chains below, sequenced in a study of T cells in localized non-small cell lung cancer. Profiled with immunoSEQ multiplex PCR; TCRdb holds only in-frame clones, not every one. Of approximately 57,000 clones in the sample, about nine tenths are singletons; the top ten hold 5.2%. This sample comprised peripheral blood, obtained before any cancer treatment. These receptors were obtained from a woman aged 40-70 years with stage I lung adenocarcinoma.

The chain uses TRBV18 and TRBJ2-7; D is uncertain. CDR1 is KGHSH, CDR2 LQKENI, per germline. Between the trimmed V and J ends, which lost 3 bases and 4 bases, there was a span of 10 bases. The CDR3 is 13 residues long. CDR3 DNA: TGTGCCAGCTCACCTCTAGGTGAGTACGAGCAGTACTTC. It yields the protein CASSPLGEYEQYF.

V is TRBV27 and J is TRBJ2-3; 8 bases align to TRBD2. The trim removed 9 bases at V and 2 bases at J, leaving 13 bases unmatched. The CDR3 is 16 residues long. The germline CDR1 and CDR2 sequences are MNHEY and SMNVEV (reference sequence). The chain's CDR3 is CASYKGGSGVTDTQYF. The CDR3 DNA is TGTGCCAGTTACAAGGGAGGTAGCGGGGTCACAGATACGCAGTATTTT.

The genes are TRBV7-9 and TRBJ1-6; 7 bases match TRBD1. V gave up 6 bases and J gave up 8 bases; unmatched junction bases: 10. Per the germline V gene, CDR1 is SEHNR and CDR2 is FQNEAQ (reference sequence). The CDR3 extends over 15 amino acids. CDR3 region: CASSQRQGTYSPLHF. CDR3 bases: TGTGCCAGCAGTCAGAGACAGGGAACTTATTCACCCCTCCACTTT.

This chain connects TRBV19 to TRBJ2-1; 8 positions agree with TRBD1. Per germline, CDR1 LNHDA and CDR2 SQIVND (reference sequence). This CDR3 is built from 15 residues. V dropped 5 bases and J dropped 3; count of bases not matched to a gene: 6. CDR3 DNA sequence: TGTGCCAGTAGTCTCGGACAGGGTGGCTACAATGAGCAGTTCTTC. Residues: CASSLGQGGYNEQFF.

The CDR3 here is CASSVEAGTIYGYTF. The CDR3 coding sequence is TGTGCCAGCAGCGTAGAAGCCGGGACCATCTATGGCTACACCTTC. The chain employs TRBV9 and TRBJ1-2; maybe TRBD1 (5 bases). The CDR3 runs 15 residues. V lost 0 bases and J lost 4, with 13 bases in between. Germline-derived CDR1 and CDR2 are SGDLS and YYNGEE.

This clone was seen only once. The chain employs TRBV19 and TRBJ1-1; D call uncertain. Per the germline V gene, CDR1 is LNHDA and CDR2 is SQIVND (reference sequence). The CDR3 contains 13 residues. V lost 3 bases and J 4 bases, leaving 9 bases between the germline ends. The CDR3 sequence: CASSILGPTEAFF. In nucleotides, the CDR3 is TGTGCCAGTAGTATCCTAGGGCCCACTGAAGCTTTCTTT.

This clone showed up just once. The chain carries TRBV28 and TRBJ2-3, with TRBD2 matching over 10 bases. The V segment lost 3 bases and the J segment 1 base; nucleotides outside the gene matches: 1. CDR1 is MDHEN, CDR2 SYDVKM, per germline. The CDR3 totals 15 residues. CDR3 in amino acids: CASSFLAGGTDTQYF. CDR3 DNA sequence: TGTGCCAGCAGTTTCCTAGCGGGAGGCACAGATACGCAGTATTTT.

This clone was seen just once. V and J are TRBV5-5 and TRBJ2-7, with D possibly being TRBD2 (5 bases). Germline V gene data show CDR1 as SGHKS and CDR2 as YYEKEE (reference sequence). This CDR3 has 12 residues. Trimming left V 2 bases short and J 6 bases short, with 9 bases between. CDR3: CASSFSVIEQYF. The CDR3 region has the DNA TGTGCCAGCAGCTTTAGCGTTATCGAGCAGTACTTC.

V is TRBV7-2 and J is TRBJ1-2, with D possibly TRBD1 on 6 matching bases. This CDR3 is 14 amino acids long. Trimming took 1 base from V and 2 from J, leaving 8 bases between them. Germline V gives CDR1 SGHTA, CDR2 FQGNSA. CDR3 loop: CASSLVGQNYGYTF. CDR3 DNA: TGTGCCAGCAGCTTAGTCGGACAGAACTATGGCTACACCTTC. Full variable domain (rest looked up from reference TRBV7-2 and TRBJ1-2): GAGVSQSPSNKVTEKGKDVELRCDPISGHTALYWYRQSLGQGLEFLIYFQGNSAPDKSGLPSDRFSAERTGGSVSTLTIQRTQQEDSAVYLCASSLVGQNYGYTFGSGTRLTVV.

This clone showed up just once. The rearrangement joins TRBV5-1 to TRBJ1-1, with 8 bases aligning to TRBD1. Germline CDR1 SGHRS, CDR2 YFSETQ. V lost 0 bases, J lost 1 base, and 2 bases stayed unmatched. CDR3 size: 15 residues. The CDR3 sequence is CASSLAGTGNTEAFF. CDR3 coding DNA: TGCGCCAGCAGCTTGGCCGGGACAGGGAACACTGAAGCTTTCTTT.

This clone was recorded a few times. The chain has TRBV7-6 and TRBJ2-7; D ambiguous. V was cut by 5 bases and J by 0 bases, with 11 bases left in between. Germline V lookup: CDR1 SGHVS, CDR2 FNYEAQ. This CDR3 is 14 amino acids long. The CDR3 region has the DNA TGTGCCAGCAGCGCCACACCGAACTCCTACGAGCAGTACTTC. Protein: CASSATPNSYEQYF.